A single T cell receptor beta chain is shown here with its context. These data are taken from a study of blood T cell repertoires in COVID-19. Across the study: Some COVID-19 samples were acute and others convalescent; all came from the United States, Italy and Spain. T cells, B-cell-depleted T cells, or PBMCs supplied cDNA or gDNA.

Repertoires were generated with immunoSEQ multiplex PCR, while TCRdb's copy carries only in-frame clones and drops some. The sample contains 260,000 or so clones, 88% of which appear only once. V lost 0 bases to trimming and J lost 3 bases, with 6 bases between them. From germline, CDR1 is SGHNT and CDR2 YENEEA. CDR3 size: 14 residues. Participants came from about two dozen US areas, aged about 18 to 89 years. Donors were grouped by their self-reported clinical history. This chain connects TRBV11-3 to TRBJ2-1; D not certain. The sample comprised PBMCs or T cells enriched from blood (not recorded which). This sequence originates from a woman between 40 and 55 years old with acute COVID-19. CDR3 protein: CASSLELFYNEQFF. In DNA, the CDR3 is TGTGCCAGCAGCTTAGAACTGTTCTACAATGAGCAGTTCTTC.